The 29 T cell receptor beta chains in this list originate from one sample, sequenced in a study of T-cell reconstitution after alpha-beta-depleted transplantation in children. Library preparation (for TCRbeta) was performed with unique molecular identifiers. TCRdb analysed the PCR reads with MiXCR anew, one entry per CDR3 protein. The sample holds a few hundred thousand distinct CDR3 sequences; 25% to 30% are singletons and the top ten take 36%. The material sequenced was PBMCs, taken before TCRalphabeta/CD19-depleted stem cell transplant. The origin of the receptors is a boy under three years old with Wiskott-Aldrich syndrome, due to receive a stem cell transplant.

The CDR3 nucleotides are TGTGCCAGCAGTCTAAAGGGGGGAGTTGGTGAGCAGTTCTTC. It yields the protein CASSLKGGVGEQFF. The chain combines TRBV2 with TRBJ2-1; D possibly matches TRBD1 or TRBD2 (6 bases each). The CDR3 is 14 residues long. V was shortened by 5 bases and J by 9 bases, with 17 bases between the two germline ends. Per the germline V gene, CDR1 is SNHLY and CDR2 is FYNNEI. The whole variable domain, filled in from reference TRBV2 and TRBJ2-1, reads EPEVTQTPSHQVTQMGQEVILRCVPISNHLYFYWYRQILGQKVEFLVSFYNNEISEKSEIFDDQFSVERPDGSNFTLKIRSTKLEDSAMYFCASSLKGGVGEQFFGPGTRLTVL.

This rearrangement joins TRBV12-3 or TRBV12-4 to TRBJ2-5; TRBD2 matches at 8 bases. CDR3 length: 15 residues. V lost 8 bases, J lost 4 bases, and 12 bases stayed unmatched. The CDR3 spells CASGPTSAVVETQYF. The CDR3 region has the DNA TGTGCCAGCGGACCGACTAGCGCTGTCGTAGAGACCCAGTACTTC.

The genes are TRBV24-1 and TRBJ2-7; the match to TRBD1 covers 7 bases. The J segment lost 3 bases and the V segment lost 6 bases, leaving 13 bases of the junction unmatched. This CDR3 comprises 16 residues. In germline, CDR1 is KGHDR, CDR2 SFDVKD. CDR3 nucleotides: TGTGCCACCAGTACCCCAAACAGGGGCCACATCTACGAGCAGTACTTC. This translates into CATSTPNRGHIYEQYF.

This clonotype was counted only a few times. CDR3 DNA sequence: TGTGCCAGCAGCTCCCCCCCCGCCTCGGCGAGTGTTGAGCAGTTCTTC. It yields the protein CASSSPPASASVEQFF. The V gene is TRBV7-2, the J gene TRBJ2-1; no reliable D call. The V and J ends lost 4 bases and 9 bases respectively, with 22 bases between them. CDR3 size: 16 residues. CDR1 is SGHTA and CDR2 is FQGNSA in the germline V gene. Full variable domain (rest looked up from reference TRBV7-2 and TRBJ2-1): GAGVSQSPSNKVTEKGKDVELRCDPISGHTALYWYRQSLGQGLEFLIYFQGNSAPDKSGLPSDRFSAERTGGSVSTLTIQRTQQEDSAVYLCASSSPPASASVEQFFGPGTRLTVL.

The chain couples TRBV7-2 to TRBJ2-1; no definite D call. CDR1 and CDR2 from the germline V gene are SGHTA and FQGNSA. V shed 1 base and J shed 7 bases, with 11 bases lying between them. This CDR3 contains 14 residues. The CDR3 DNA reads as TGTGCCAGCAGCTTAGGGGTTATGGCGAATGAGCAGTTCTTC. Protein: CASSLGVMANEQFF.

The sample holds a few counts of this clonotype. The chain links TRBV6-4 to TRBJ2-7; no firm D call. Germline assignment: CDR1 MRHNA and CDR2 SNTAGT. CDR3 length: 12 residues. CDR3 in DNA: TGTACTGGCCCCCGTGCCAATAACGAGCAGTACTTC. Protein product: CTGPRANNEQYF.

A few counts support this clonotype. CDR3 in amino acids: CSADRMGNEQFF. Written as DNA, the CDR3 is TGCAGTGCCGACCGTATGGGCAATGAGCAGTTCTTC. The genes are TRBV20-1 and TRBJ2-1; D ambiguous. The CDR3 consists of 12 residues. V was clipped by 6 bases and J by 6 bases, with 12 bases between them. Germline values: CDR1 DFQATT, CDR2 SNEGSKA (reference sequence).

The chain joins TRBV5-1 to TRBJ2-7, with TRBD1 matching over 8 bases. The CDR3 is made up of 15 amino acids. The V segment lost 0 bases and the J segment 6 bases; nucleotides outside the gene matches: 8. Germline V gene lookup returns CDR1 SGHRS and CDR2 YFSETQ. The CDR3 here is CASSLGGGQGSEQYF. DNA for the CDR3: TGCGCCAGCAGCTTGGGTGGCGGACAGGGCTCCGAGCAGTACTTC.

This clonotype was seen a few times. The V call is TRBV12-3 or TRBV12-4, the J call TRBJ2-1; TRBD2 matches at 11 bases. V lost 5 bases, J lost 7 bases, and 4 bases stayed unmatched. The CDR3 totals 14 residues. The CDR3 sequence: CASSATSGGNEQFF. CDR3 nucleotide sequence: TGTGCCAGCAGTGCCACTAGCGGGGGTAATGAGCAGTTCTTC.

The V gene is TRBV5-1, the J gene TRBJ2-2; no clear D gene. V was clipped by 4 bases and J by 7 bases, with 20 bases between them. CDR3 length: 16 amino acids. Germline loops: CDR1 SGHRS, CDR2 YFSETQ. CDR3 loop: CASSPSSSGTIGELFF. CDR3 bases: TGCGCCAGCAGCCCCTCCTCTAGTGGTACAATCGGGGAGCTGTTTTTT.

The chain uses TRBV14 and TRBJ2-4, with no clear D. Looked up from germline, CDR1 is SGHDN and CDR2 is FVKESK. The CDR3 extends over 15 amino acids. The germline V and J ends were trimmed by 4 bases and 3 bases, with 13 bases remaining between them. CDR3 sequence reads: CASSRHLLGKNIQYF. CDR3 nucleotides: TGTGCCAGCAGCCGCCACTTGTTGGGCAAAAACATTCAGTACTTC.

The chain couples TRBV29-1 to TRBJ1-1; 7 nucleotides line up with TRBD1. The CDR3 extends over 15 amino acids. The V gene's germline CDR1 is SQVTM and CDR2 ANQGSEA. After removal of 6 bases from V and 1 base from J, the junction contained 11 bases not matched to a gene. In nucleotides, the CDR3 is TGCAGCGTGGAACTCGGGACAGCTGAGAACACTGAAGCTTTCTTT. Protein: CSVELGTAENTEAFF.

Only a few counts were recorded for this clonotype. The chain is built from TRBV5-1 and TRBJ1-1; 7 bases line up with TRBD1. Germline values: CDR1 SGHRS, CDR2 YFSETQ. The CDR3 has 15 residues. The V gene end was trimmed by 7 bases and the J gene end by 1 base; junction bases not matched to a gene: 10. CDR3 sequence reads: CASWDRPMTNTEAFF. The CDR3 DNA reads TGCGCCAGCTGGGACAGACCGATGACGAACACTGAAGCTTTCTTT.

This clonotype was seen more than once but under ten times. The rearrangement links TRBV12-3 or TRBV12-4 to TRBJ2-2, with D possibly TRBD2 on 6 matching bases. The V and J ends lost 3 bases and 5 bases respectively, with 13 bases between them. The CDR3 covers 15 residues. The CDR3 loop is CASSLRGLRTGELFF. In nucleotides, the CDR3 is TGTGCCAGCAGTTTGCGGGGCTTGAGGACCGGGGAGCTGTTTTTT.

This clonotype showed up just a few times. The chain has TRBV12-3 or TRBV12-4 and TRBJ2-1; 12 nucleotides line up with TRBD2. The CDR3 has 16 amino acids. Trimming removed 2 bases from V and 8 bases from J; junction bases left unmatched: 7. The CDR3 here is CASSLTSGRPVDEQFF. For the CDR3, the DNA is TGTGCCAGCAGTTTAACTAGCGGGAGGCCTGTGGATGAGCAGTTCTTC.

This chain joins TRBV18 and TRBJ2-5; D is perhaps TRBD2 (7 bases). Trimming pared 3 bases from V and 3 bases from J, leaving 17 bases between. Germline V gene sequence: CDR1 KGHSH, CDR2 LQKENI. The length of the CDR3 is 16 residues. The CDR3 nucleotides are TGTGCCAGCTCACCTGGAAGGGGGGGGCTGAAAGAGACCCAGTACTTC. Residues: CASSPGRGGLKETQYF.

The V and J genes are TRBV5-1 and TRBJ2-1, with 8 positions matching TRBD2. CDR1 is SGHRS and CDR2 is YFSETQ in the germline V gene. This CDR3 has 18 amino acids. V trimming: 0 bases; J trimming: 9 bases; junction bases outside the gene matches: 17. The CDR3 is CASSLVATISGRGFEQFF. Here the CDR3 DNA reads TGCGCCAGCAGCTTGGTAGCTACTATAAGCGGGAGAGGGTTTGAGCAGTTCTTC.

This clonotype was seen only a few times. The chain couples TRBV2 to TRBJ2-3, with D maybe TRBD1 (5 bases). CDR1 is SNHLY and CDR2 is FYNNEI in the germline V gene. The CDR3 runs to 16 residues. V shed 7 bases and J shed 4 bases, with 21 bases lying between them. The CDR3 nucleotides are TGTGCCAGCAACGAAAGGGGTCTCGTGGTCCCAGATACGCAGTATTTT. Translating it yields CASNERGLVVPDTQYF.

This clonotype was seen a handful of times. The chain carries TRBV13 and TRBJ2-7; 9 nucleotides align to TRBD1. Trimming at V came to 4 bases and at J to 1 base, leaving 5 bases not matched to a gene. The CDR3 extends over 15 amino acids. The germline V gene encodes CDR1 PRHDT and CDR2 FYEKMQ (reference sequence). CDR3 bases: TGTGCCAGCAGCTCCGGACAGGGGAAATCCTACGAGCAGTACTTC. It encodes CASSSGQGKSYEQYF.

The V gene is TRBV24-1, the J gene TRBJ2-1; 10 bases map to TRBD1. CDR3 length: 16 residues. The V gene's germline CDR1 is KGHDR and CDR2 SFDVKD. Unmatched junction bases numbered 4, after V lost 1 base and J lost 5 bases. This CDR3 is CATSDFTGTGDNEQFF. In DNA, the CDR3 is TGTGCCACCAGTGATTTCACCGGGACAGGGGACAATGAGCAGTTCTTC.

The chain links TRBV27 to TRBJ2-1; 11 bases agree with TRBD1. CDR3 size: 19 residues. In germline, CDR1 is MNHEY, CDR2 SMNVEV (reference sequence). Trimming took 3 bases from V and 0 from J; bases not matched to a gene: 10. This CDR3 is CASSFIGDRGFSSYNEQFF. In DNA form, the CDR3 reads TGTGCCAGCAGTTTCATAGGGGACAGGGGGTTTAGCTCCTACAATGAGCAGTTCTTC.

The CDR3 region has the DNA TGCGCCAGCAGCTCGGACAGACTTCTAGAGCAGTACTTC. This translates into CASSSDRLLEQYF. The chain recombines TRBV5-1 with TRBJ2-7; perhaps TRBD1 as D (6 bases). The CDR3 contains 13 residues. CDR1 and CDR2 (germline): SGHRS, YFSETQ. V was shortened by 3 bases and J by 7 bases, with 14 bases between the two germline ends.

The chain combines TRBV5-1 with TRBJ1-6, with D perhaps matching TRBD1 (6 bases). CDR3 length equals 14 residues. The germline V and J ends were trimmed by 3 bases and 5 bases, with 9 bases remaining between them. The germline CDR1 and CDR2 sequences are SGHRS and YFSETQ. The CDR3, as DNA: TGCGCCAGCAGCTCACAGGGAAATAATTCACCCCTCCACTTT. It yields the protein CASSSQGNNSPLHF.

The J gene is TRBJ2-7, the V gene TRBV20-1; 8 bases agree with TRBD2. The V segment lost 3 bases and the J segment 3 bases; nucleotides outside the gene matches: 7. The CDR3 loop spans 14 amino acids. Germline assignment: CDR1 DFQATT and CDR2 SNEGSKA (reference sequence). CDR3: CSARFSGSIYEQYF. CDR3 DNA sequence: TGCAGTGCTAGGTTCAGCGGGAGTATCTACGAGCAGTACTTC.

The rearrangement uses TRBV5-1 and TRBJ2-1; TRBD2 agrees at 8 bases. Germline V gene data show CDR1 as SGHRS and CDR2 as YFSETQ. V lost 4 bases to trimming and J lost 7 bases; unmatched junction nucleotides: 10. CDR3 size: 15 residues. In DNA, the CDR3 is TGCGCCAGCAGCCTTGGACTAGCTCAGATTAATGAGCAGTTCTTC. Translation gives CASSLGLAQINEQFF.

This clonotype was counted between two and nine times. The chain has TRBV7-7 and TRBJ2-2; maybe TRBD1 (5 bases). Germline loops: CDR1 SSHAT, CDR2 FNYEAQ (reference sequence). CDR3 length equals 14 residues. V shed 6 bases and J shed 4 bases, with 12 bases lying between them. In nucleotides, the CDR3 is TGTGCCAGCAGGGAAGGACAAGCCACCGGGGAGCTGTTTTTT. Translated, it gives CASREGQATGELFF.

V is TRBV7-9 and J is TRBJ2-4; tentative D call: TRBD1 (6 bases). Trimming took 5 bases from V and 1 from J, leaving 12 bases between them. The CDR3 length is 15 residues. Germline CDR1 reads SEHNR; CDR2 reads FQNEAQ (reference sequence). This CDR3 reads CASSRTGHAKNIQYF. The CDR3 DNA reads TGTGCCAGCAGCCGTACAGGGCACGCCAAAAACATTCAGTACTTC.

This CDR3 is CASTQGLAGGNEQFF. In nucleotides, the CDR3 is TGTGCCAGCACCCAGGGACTAGCGGGAGGCAATGAGCAGTTCTTC. This chain joins TRBV2 and TRBJ2-1; 15 nucleotides line up with TRBD2. The CDR3 runs 15 residues. Unmatched junction bases numbered 4, after V lost 7 bases and J lost 6 bases. Germline V gene sequence: CDR1 SNHLY, CDR2 FYNNEI. Complete variable domain (other parts from reference TRBV2 and TRBJ2-1): EPEVTQTPSHQVTQMGQEVILRCVPISNHLYFYWYRQILGQKVEFLVSFYNNEISEKSEIFDDQFSVERPDGSNFTLKIRSTKLEDSAMYFCASTQGLAGGNEQFFGPGTRLTVL.

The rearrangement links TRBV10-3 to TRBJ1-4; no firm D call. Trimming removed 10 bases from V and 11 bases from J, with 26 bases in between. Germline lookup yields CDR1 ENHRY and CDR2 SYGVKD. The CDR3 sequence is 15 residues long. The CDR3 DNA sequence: TGTGCCACTCAATTTACTAAAGGACCGGCGGATAAACTGTTTTTT. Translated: CATQFTKGPADKLFF.